This T cell receptor (beta chain) was captured by sequencing in a study of TIL therapy for anti-PD-1-resistant metastatic lung cancer. Study information: Patients then received nivolumab; progressors got lymphodepletion, TIL and IL-2. Tumors carried a median about 1.4 non-synonymous mutations per megabase. Study-wide results and caveats: The baseline peripheral repertoire was partially replaced by infused TIL clonotypes that later decayed.

A single count supports this clone. The antigen is undetermined. This was the immunoSEQ v3 assay. Method: immunoSEQ multiplex PCR; TCRdb's copy keeps in-frame clones and lacks some. This sample has about 19,000 clones; about 80% occur once, and the top ten carry approximately 7.4%. Time point indicated: pre-treatment sample, taken before nivolumab and TIL therapy. Trimming at V came to 0 bases and at J to 12 bases, leaving 8 bases not matched to a gene. The CDR3 consists of 14 residues. Germline V lookup: CDR1 MNHEY, CDR2 SVGAGI. The rearrangement uses TRBV6-5 and TRBJ2-1, with 7 bases lining up with TRBD2. Here the sequenced sample was blood, taken at baseline. This clonotype was obtained from a person aged 25-85 years with non-small cell lung cancer. The CDR3 nucleotides are TGTGCCAGCAGTTACTCGAAGGCGGGAGACCTGCAGTTCTTC. It is translated as CASSYSKAGDLQFF.